Listed below are T cell receptor beta chains from one sample, sequenced in a study of T cell responses to AZD1222 COVID-19 vaccine. The data were produced by immunoSEQ multiplex PCR, yet TCRdb's version contains in-frame clones alone and is incomplete. Here the sample spans some 150,000 clones, more than 80% being singletons. Material: peripheral blood, obtained 28 days after the second dose of the MenACWY control vaccine. These TCRs come from an adult who received the MenACWY meningococcal vaccine as a control. Each CDR3 is given with its conserved first and last residue.

>TRBV7-2|TRBJ2-3
CASSTARGASTDTQYF
>TRBV28|TRBJ1-1
CASSPPPRGRYTEAFF
>TRBV9|TRBJ2-3
CASSYNREGPDTQYF
>TRBV7-8|TRBJ1-3
CASSFSGTTGNTIYF
>TRBV6-5|TRBJ1-1
CASSPRGGTEAFF
>TRBV5-1|TRBJ1-1
CASSYRPLGTMNTEAFF
>TRBV6-1|TRBJ2-7
CASSEALAGPVYEQYF
>TRBV6-5|TRBJ1-5
CASRPHSDNQPQHF
>TRBV20-1|TRBJ1-2
CSARDGGYTF
>TRBV4-3|TRBJ2-7
CASSQDRPGRYEQYF
>TRBV6-5|TRBJ2-7
CASSTGTGGLLGQYF
>TRBV6-5|TRBJ1-6
CASSYSPAFLGGALHF
>TRBV20-1|TRBJ2-7
CSASWPATGPYEQYF
>TRBV3-1/TRBV3-2|TRBJ1-2
CASSLPGQGNGYTF
>TRBV7-2|TRBJ1-5
CASSFGQGNSNQPQHF
>TRBV5-1|TRBJ2-2
CASSTGLAGATDTGELFF
>TRBV19|TRBJ1-1
CASSYGDRPVMNTEAFF
>TRBV5-1|TRBJ1-2
CASSLAGSGGKHGYTF
>TRBV7-2|TRBJ1-6
CASSAPGRRDSPLHF
>TRBV11-2|TRBJ1-6
CASRRLQGDLSPLHF
>TRBV18|TRBJ2-7
CASSPKDQIVYEQYF
>TRBV19|TRBJ1-2
CASSIVSAANYGYTF
>TRBV7-3|TRBJ1-3
CASSFGAGTGNTIYF
>TRBV3-1/TRBV3-2|TRBJ2-7
CASSQVFYEQYF